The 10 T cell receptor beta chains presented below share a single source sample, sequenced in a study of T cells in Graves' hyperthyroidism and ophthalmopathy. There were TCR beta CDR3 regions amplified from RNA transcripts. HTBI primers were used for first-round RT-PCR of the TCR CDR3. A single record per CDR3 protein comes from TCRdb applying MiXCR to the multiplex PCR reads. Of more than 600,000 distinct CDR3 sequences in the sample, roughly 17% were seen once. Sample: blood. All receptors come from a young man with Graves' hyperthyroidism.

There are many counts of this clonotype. In DNA form, the CDR3 reads TGTGCCAGCTCACTTAAGGCAGCGGGAGCGGTCGAGCAGTACTTC. Encoded protein: CASSLKAAGAVEQYF. The chain couples TRBV18 to TRBJ2-7; TRBD2 matches 8 bases. The length of the CDR3 is 15 residues. In germline, CDR1 is KGHSH, CDR2 LQKENI. With V trimmed by 4 bases and J by 6 bases, 11 bases remained unmatched.

For the CDR3, the DNA is TGTGCCAGCAGCTTAGGCAGTAATAATGAAAAACTGTTTTTT. Translating it yields CASSLGSNNEKLFF. V gene TRBV7-9 combines with J gene TRBJ1-4; no definite D call. There are 14 residues in the CDR3. Trimming took 1 base from V and 4 from J, leaving 7 bases between them. CDR1 is SEHNR, CDR2 FQNEAQ, per germline (reference sequence).

The CDR3 sequence: CASSTPAVEQYF. The DNA of the CDR3 is TGTGCCAGCAGTACACCGGCGGTCGAGCAGTACTTC. The rearrangement links TRBV6-1 to TRBJ2-7; D remains ambiguous. V was trimmed by 5 bases and J by 6 bases, leaving 11 bases between them. The CDR3 extends over 12 amino acids. Germline CDR1 and CDR2: MNHNS and SASEGT.

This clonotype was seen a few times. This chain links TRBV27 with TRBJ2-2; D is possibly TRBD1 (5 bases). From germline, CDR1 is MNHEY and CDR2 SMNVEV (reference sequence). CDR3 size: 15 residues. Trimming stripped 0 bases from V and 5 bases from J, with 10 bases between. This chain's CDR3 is CASSLSEQETGELFF. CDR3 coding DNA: TGTGCCAGCAGTTTATCAGAACAGGAGACCGGGGAGCTGTTTTTT.

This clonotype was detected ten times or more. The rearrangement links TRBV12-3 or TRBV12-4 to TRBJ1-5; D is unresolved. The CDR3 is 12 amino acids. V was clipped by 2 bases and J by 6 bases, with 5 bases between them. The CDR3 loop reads CASSLPLQPQHF. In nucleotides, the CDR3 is TGTGCCAGCAGTTTACCACTTCAGCCCCAGCATTTT.

The CDR3 DNA sequence: TGTGCCAGCAGCCGAGATTGGACGGTAGAACGATCTGGAAACACCATATATTTT. As protein: CASSRDWTVERSGNTIYF. The rearrangement links TRBV4-2 to TRBJ1-3; no firm D call. V gave up 4 bases and J gave up 1 base, with 20 bases separating them. Germline lookup yields CDR1 LGHNA and CDR2 YNFKEQ. The CDR3 loop spans 18 amino acids.

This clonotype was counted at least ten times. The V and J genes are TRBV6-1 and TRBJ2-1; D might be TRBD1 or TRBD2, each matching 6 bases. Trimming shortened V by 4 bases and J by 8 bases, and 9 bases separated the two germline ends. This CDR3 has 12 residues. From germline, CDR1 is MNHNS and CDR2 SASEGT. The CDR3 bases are TGTGCCAGCAGTGCAGGGGAGGATGAGCAGTTCTTC. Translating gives CASSAGEDEQFF.

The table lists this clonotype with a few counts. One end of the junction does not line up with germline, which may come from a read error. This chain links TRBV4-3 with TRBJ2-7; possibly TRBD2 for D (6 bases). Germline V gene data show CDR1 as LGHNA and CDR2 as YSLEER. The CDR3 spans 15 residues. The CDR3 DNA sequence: TGCACCAGCAGCCCAACTGGTAGCGGAATCTACGAGCAGTACTTC. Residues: CTSSPTGSGIYEQYF.

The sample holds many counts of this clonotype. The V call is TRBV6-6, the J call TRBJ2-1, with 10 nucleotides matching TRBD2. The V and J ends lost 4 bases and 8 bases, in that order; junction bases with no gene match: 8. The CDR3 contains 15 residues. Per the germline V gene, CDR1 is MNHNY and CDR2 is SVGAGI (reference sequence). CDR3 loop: CASSSLAGVSHEQFF. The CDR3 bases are TGTGCCAGCAGTTCGCTAGCGGGAGTCTCCCATGAGCAGTTCTTC.

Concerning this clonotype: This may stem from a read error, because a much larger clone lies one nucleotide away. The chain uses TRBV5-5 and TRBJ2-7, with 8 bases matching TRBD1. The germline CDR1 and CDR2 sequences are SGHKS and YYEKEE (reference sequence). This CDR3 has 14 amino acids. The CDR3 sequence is CAGSLGRQGSEQYF. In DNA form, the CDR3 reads TGTGCCGGCAGCTTGGGTAGACAGGGGTCCGAGCAGTACTTC. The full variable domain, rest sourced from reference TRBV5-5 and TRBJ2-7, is DAGVTQSPTHLIKTRGQQVTLRCSPISGHKSVSWYQQVLGQGPQFIFQYYEKEERGRGNFPDRFSARQFPNYSSELNVNALLLGDSALYLCAGSLGRQGSEQYFGPGTRLTVT.